This TCR beta chain was found in a study of T cell responses to AZD1222 COVID-19 vaccine. Whole-study results and caveats: Repertoire sampling was restricted to post-peak T cell response timepoints. In the spike-specific TCR repertoire, nearly half reportedly target unmutated variant regions. CD4 TCRs linked to vaccination spanned spike, dominating at 160-218 and 743-854. Clonal diversity was possibly underestimated, and white British individuals and females predominated among donors.

Assay used: immunoSEQ multiplex PCR; TCRdb lists only in-frame clones, some missing. The data show tens of thousands of clones, approximately 83% seen once. V was trimmed by 4 bases and J by 7 bases, leaving 19 bases between them. Germline values: CDR1 KGHDR, CDR2 SFDVKD. The CDR3 extends over 15 amino acids. This clone was found a few times. No antigen is known for it. The rearrangement joins TRBV24-1 to TRBJ2-7; D not certain. Material: peripheral blood, obtained on day 0 of AZD1222 vaccination. The sequence came from an adult in good health. DNA of the CDR3: TGTGCCACCAGTGAGTCCGACGGCTTCCCTGGAGAGCAGTACTTC. This sequence encodes CATSESDGFPGEQYF.